This entry lists 20 T cell receptor beta chains sequenced from one sample in a study of read filtering for tumor transcriptome and immune sequencing. Molecular barcoded adaptors covering alpha/delta and beta/gamma chains were used on 400 to 450 ng RNA. From the reads, TCRdb called clonotypes with MiXCR, one entry per CDR3 protein. The data show about 35,000 distinct CDR3 sequences, roughly an eighth seen once. Sequencing used a population of CD138-negative cells sorted from bone marrow. Source of these receptors: a donor aged 40 or over with multiple myeloma.

This clonotype has only one observation. The junction differs from germline at one of its ends, possibly a read error. The V and J genes are TRBV7-2 and TRBJ2-1; D is undetermined. Per the germline V gene, CDR1 is SGHTA and CDR2 is FQGNSA. The CDR3 extends over 12 amino acids. For the CDR3, the DNA is TGTGCCGGCAGCTTATTCAGGAATGAGCAGTTCTTC. Its protein is CAGSLFRNEQFF.

This clonotype occurred many times. The V and J genes are TRBV25-1 and TRBJ2-7, with no clear D. The length of the CDR3 is 12 residues. Germline V gene sequence: CDR1 MGHDK, CDR2 SYGVNS. V was trimmed by 3 bases and J by 12 bases, leaving 15 bases between them. The CDR3, as DNA: TGTGCCAGCAGTGACCGTCTGGGGAAACGGTACTTC. It yields the protein CASSDRLGKRYF.

The CDR3: CSVPTEAFYGYTF. The CDR3 bases are TGCAGCGTTCCGACAGAAGCTTTCTATGGCTACACCTTC. This chain links TRBV29-1 with TRBJ1-2, with D perhaps matching TRBD1 (5 bases). Trimming cost V 5 bases and J 4 bases, with 14 bases left between them. Germline V lookup: CDR1 SQVTM, CDR2 ANQGSEA. The CDR3 is made up of 13 amino acids.

This clonotype was picked up many times. V usage is TRBV5-1 and J usage is TRBJ2-1; 10 bases are a match to TRBD2. Losses at the gene ends were 3 bases for V and 0 bases for J; bases not matched to a gene: 6. This CDR3 region has 17 residues. Germline V gene data show CDR1 as SGHRS and CDR2 as YFSETQ. CDR3: CASSSTSGPSSYNEQFF. The CDR3 DNA reads TGCGCCAGCAGCTCGACTAGCGGGCCAAGCTCCTACAATGAGCAGTTCTTC.

The sample holds a few counts of this clonotype. Given a much more abundant clone one base away, this may be a read error. The chain recombines TRBV9 with TRBJ2-1, with D possibly being TRBD1 (5 bases). The CDR3 length is 11 residues. Germline assignment: CDR1 SGDLS and CDR2 YYNGEE. DNA of the CDR3: TGTGCCAGCGGCGTGACAGTAACGCAGTTCTTC. Amino acids: CASGVTVTQFF.

At least ten counts were recorded for this clonotype. V gene TRBV5-1 combines with J gene TRBJ1-2; D may be TRBD1 (5 bases). CDR1 is SGHRS and CDR2 is YFSETQ in the germline V gene. Trimming took off 5 bases at V and 4 bases at J, with 21 bases between the two ends. There are 16 residues in the CDR3. This CDR3 reads CASRERPGTVFYGYTF. CDR3 bases: TGCGCCAGCAGGGAAAGACCGGGGACGGTCTTCTATGGCTACACCTTC.

There are a few counts of this clonotype. The rearrangement uses TRBV27 and TRBJ2-5; a weak D match, TRBD2 (7 bases). In germline, CDR1 is MNHEY, CDR2 SMNVEV (reference sequence). Trimming shortened V by 6 bases and J by 6 bases, and 17 bases separated the two germline ends. The CDR3 loop spans 14 amino acids. The CDR3 here is CASSIERGGKTQYF. The CDR3 nucleotides are TGTGCCAGCAGCATAGAAAGGGGGGGCAAGACCCAGTACTTC.

This clonotype was detected ten times or more. V gene TRBV18 combines with J gene TRBJ2-1; D is uncertain. CDR3 length: 18 residues. Trimming took 3 bases from V and 4 from J, leaving 22 bases between them. Germline CDR1 reads KGHSH; CDR2 reads LQKENI. In DNA form, the CDR3 reads TGTGCCAGCTCACCCCGCCGCATAGGAGTGAGTGGATACAATGAGCAGTTCTTC. This codes for CASSPRRIGVSGYNEQFF. The whole variable domain, remainder taken from reference TRBV18 and TRBJ2-1, is NAGVMQNPRHLVRRRGQEARLRCSPMKGHSHVYWYRQLPEEGLKFMVYLQKENIIDESGMPKERFSAEFPKEGPSILRIQQVVRGDSAAYFCASSPRRIGVSGYNEQFFGPGTRLTVL.

Comment on this clonotype: Likely a read error: the CDR3 ends without its conserved phenylalanine or tryptophan. No DNA is shown, since the ends of the CDR3 on it are uncertain; the CDR3 is the one TCRdb lists. The V and J genes are TRBV27 and TRBJ1-1. The CDR3 spans 12 amino acids, including both terminal residues. Germline V lookup: CDR1 MNHEY, CDR2 SMNVEV (reference sequence). CDR3: CASRTIGAEASL.

A few counts support this clonotype. The chain carries TRBV7-9 and TRBJ1-1; no reliable D call. Germline CDR1 is SEHNR and CDR2 is FQNEAQ (reference sequence). V lost 0 bases, J lost 5 bases, and 7 bases lay in between. The length of the CDR3 is 13 residues. CDR3 bases: TGTGCCAGCAGCTTAGCCCCGGGGACTGAAGCTTTCTTT. Residues: CASSLAPGTEAFF.

This clonotype is labeled as medium-sized (0.01 to 0.1%). This chain connects TRBV10-2 to TRBJ1-6, with 9 bases matching TRBD1. The CDR3 extends over 15 amino acids. Trimming took 7 bases from V and 5 from J; bases not matched to a gene: 6. In germline, CDR1 is WSHSY, CDR2 SAAADI. This CDR3 is CASTRTGEDNSPLHF. In nucleotides, the CDR3 is TGCGCCAGCACCCGGACAGGGGAAGATAATTCACCCCTCCACTTT.

This clonotype has a count of ten or more. The CDR3 here is CASSYSRGYEQYF. CDR3 DNA: TGTGCCAGCAGTTATTCCCGGGGCTACGAGCAGTACTTC. The chain is built from TRBV6-5 and TRBJ2-7; TRBD2 might be the D (5 bases). Per the germline V gene, CDR1 is MNHEY and CDR2 is SVGAGI. V lost 3 bases and J 3 bases, leaving 9 bases between the germline ends. The CDR3 is made up of 13 amino acids.

This clonotype occurred many times. V usage is TRBV11-3 and J usage is TRBJ2-3; 8 bases align to TRBD2. CDR1 is SGHNT and CDR2 is YENEEA in the germline V gene. Trimming removed 4 bases from V and 0 bases from J; junction bases left unmatched: 12. The CDR3 spans 18 residues. CDR3 nucleotide sequence: TGTGCCAGCAGCTGGGGACTAGGGCCCTTTACTAGCACAGATACGCAGTATTTT. It translates to CASSWGLGPFTSTDTQYF.

This clonotype was seen only a few times. The V gene is TRBV5-1, the J gene TRBJ1-2, with 8 bases lining up with TRBD1. Per germline, CDR1 SGHRS and CDR2 YFSETQ. Unmatched junction bases numbered 4, after V lost 0 bases and J lost 6 bases. The length of the CDR3 is 14 residues. In nucleotides, the CDR3 is TGCGCCAGCAGCTTGGGGACAGGGCAGGATGGCTACACCTTC. Translated, it gives CASSLGTGQDGYTF.

This clonotype was found many times. The chain uses TRBV6-5 and TRBJ2-3; 8 bases fit TRBD2. V was clipped by 6 bases and J by 3 bases; unmatched bases: 5. Germline CDR1 MNHEY, CDR2 SVGAGI. The CDR3 consists of 14 residues. The CDR3 DNA follows: TGTGCCAGCAGACTAGCGGTAGGGACAGATACGCAGTATTTT. Residues: CASRLAVGTDTQYF.

This clonotype appeared many times. The V gene is TRBV18, the J gene TRBJ2-2, with 9 positions matching TRBD2. Trimming at V came to 5 bases and at J to 6 bases, leaving 10 bases not matched to a gene. This CDR3 is built from 16 residues. Germline CDR1 KGHSH, CDR2 LQKENI. The CDR3 spells CASSTRGLASAGELFF. The CDR3 DNA is TGTGCCAGCTCAACTAGGGGACTAGCCTCGGCCGGGGAGCTGTTTTTT.

This clonotype was detected a few times. This likely stems from a read error, as it lies one base from a far larger clone. The rearrangement joins TRBV20-1 to TRBJ1-1; D not resolved. The length of the CDR3 is 15 residues. Germline V gene data show CDR1 as DFQATT and CDR2 as SNEGSKA (reference sequence). The CDR3 here is CSARPLGGDNSPLYF. The CDR3 nucleotides read TGCAGTGCTAGACCCTTGGGTGGGGATAATTCACCCCTCTACTTT.

This clonotype was seen at least ten times. The chain joins TRBV4-1 to TRBJ2-1; possible D gene TRBD2, 6 bases. Germline V gives CDR1 MGHRA, CDR2 YSYEKL. The CDR3 loop spans 16 amino acids. Deletions cut 0 bases from V and 9 bases from J, with 18 bases between. The CDR3 nucleotides read TGCGCCAGCAGCCAAGATGGTCAGGCAAGGGACTTTGAGCAGTTCTTC. It specifies CASSQDGQARDFEQFF.

This clonotype was seen ten or more times. V and J are TRBV12-3 or TRBV12-4 and TRBJ2-5; D may match TRBD1 or TRBD2 (7 bases each). V shed 4 bases and J shed 4 bases, with 16 bases lying between them. The CDR3 is made up of 15 amino acids. The CDR3 is CASSSQGRGIETQYF. DNA for the CDR3: TGTGCCAGCAGTTCACAGGGGCGGGGGATAGAGACCCAGTACTTC.

This clonotype was observed a handful of times. The chain employs TRBV13 and TRBJ2-6; no reliable D call. The CDR3 length is 16 residues. Trimming took off 1 base at V and 1 base at J, with 8 bases between the two ends. The germline gives CDR1 PRHDT, CDR2 FYEKMQ (reference sequence). CDR3 sequence reads: CASSLDGNSGANVLTF. The CDR3 DNA follows: TGTGCCAGCAGCTTAGACGGAAATTCTGGGGCCAACGTCCTGACTTTC.